The 9 T cell receptor delta chains listed next were all sequenced from one sample in a study of gamma-delta T cells after stem cell transplantation. TCRdb processed the RT-PCR reads again with the CATT caller. Among about 2,800 delta-chain clones listed, around 4.4% were seen once. The source material was gamma-delta T cells. The origin of the receptors is a human donor. It is not recorded whose cells these are; they may come from a transplant donor.

This clone was seen only a few times. The protein in TCRdb stems from a much larger clone and differs at residue 9 from this DNA's translation, likely a read error; here the protein is translated from the DNA. The J gene is TRDJ1, the V gene TRDV2; 11 nucleotides align to TRDD3. V gave up 3 bases and J gave up 0 bases; unmatched junction bases: 11. CDR1 is GEAIGNYY, CDR2 EKD, per germline. The CDR3 length is 18 residues. The CDR3 loop reads CACDPLGDNLPHTDKLIF. CDR3 DNA: TGTGCCTGTGACCCACTGGGGGATAACCTCCCACACACCGATAAACTCATCTTT.

In its sample, this clone ranks as medium-sized. This chain uses TRDV2 with TRDJ1, with TRDD3 as a possible D gene (6 bases). Germline CDR1 reads GEAIGNYY; CDR2 reads EKD. V was cut by 2 bases and J by 1 base, with 10 bases left in between. The CDR3 loop spans 14 amino acids. The CDR3 loop reads CACDKWGSTDKLIF. CDR3 bases: TGTGCCTGTGACAAGTGGGGGTCCACCGATAAACTCATCTTT.

This clone is medium-sized. The chain joins TRDV2 to TRDJ1; D not certain. Germline CDR1 reads GEAIGNYY; CDR2 reads EKD. The CDR3 spans 16 residues. Trimming took 1 base from V and 0 from J, leaving 14 bases between them. The CDR3, as DNA: TGTGCCTGTGACACAGTAGGGGTCGAGTACACCGATAAACTCATCTTT. Protein product: CACDTVGVEYTDKLIF.

This clone was detected only a few times. It is likely a read error: a sequence one base away is far more abundant. The rearrangement links TRDV2 to TRDJ3, with a weak D call TRDD3 (5 bases). This CDR3 has 17 residues. Trimming removed 5 bases at V and 2 bases at J, with 15 bases between. CDR1 is GEAIGNYY, CDR2 EKD, per germline. In DNA form, the CDR3 reads TGTGCCTGTGGCACGTTGCTGGGACCCTGGGACACCCGACAGATGTTTTTC. Protein: CACGTLLGPWDTRQMFF.

This clone was detected a few times. TCRdb shows a much larger clone's protein in place of this DNA's translation, and the two differ at residue 7, likely through a read error; the protein shown is translated from the DNA. The gene calls are TRDV2 and TRDJ1; 7 bases align to TRDD3. The CDR3 has 18 residues. V lost 3 bases and J lost 2; bases outside the gene matches: 17. Germline-derived CDR1 and CDR2 are GEAIGNYY and EKD. CDR3 amino acids: CACDPVLDRDTRTDKLIF. Here the CDR3 DNA reads TGTGCCTGTGACCCGGTTTTAGACAGGGATACTCGGACCGATAAACTCATCTTT.

The rearrangement joins TRDV2 to TRDJ1; 12 nucleotides agree with TRDD3. Germline CDR1 GEAIGNYY, CDR2 EKD. V trimming: 3 bases; J trimming: 0 bases; junction bases outside the gene matches: 4. The CDR3 extends over 16 amino acids. The CDR3 DNA is TGTGCCTGTGACCCTCTGGGGGATACGTACACCGATAAACTCATCTTT. Protein sequence: CACDPLGDTYTDKLIF.

About this clone: The protein given by TCRdb reflects a much larger clone and differs at residue 8 from this DNA's translation, likely from a read error; the protein shown is the DNA's translation. The CDR3 is CACDRVPAGGFDLDKLIF. CDR3 DNA: TGTGCCTGTGACAGAGTCCCTGCTGGGGGATTTGACTTGGATAAACTCATCTTT. This chain uses TRDV2 with TRDJ1; 9 bases are a match to TRDD3. CDR3 size: 18 residues. V shed 2 bases, J shed 5 bases, and the junction held 17 bases outside the gene matches. The germline V gene encodes CDR1 GEAIGNYY and CDR2 EKD.

This clone was seen more than once but under ten times. A single base is all that separates this from a far larger clone, so a read error is likely. The identical CDR3 is also encoded by other nucleotide sequences in the sample. The chain joins TRDV2 to TRDJ1, with TRDD3 matching 10 bases. Per the germline V gene, CDR1 is GEAIGNYY and CDR2 is EKD. V lost 3 bases to trimming and J lost 3 bases; unmatched junction nucleotides: 15. CDR3 length equals 18 residues. CDR3 bases: TGTGCCTGTGACCCCCTCTTGACGGGGGATACGCGGGCCGATAAACTCATCTTT. It specifies CACDPLLTGDTRADKLIF.

This clone has a handful of counts. The V and J genes are TRDV2 and TRDJ3, with a weak D call TRDD3 (5 bases). Germline lookup yields CDR1 GEAIGNYY and CDR2 EKD. The germline V and J ends were trimmed by 1 base and 1 base, with 19 bases remaining between them. The CDR3 runs to 20 residues. The CDR3 sequence is CACDTMGPPVKSWDTRQMFF. CDR3 nucleotide sequence: TGTGCCTGTGACACAATGGGGCCACCCGTTAAATCCTGGGACACCCGACAGATGTTTTTC.